These T cell receptor beta chains were read from a single sample in a study of early stage breast cancer tumors. Using immunoSEQ multiplex PCR, the repertoire was profiled, and TCRdb retains in-frame clones only, with some absent. The profile shows around 25,000 clones, around 70% of them singletons. The sample taken for sequencing was breast tumor tissue. These receptors originate from a person in their 60s with breast cancer. Each CDR3 is given with its conserved first and last residue. The order of the fields is J gene, CDR3 length, D gene, clone size, V gene, CDR3 protein, CDR3 DNA. A D gene is named only where the DNA matches it firmly. Where a row states a size, it is once, few, many or the class of an expanded clone; other rows omit it.

TRBJ1-1 12 . . TRBV19 CASKDSYTEAFF TGTGCCAGTAAGGACAGTTACACTGAAGCTTTCTTT
TRBJ2-7 14 TRBD1 . TRBV7-8 CAILTGQGAYEQYF TGTGCCATCCTAACCGGACAGGGGGCCTACGAGCAGTACTTC
TRBJ2-1 18 TRBD2 . TRBV4-1 CASSQDVTSGTYYNEQFF TGCGCCAGCAGCCAAGATGTGACTAGCGGGACCTACTACAATGAGCAGTTCTTC
TRBJ1-1 13 . . TRBV6-5 CASSLAWNTEAFF TGTGCCAGCAGCCTCGCGTGGAACACTGAAGCTTTCTTT
TRBJ2-7 13 TRBD2 . TRBV27 CASSSSGKVEQYF TGTGCCAGCAGCTCTAGCGGGAAGGTCGAGCAGTACTTC
TRBJ2-3 13 . . TRBV7-2 CASSSRTGDTQYF TGTGCCAGCAGCAGCCGGACTGGAGATACGCAGTATTTT
TRBJ2-1 13 . . TRBV6-6 CASSRDSYNEQFF TGTGCCAGCTCCAGGGACTCCTACAATGAGCAGTTCTTC
TRBJ2-1 17 TRBD2 few TRBV9 CASSPWTSGIAGNEQFF TGTGCCAGCAGCCCCTGGACTAGCGGTATAGCGGGCAATGAGCAGTTCTTC
TRBJ2-1 13 TRBD1 . TRBV4-3 CASGRTGSNEQFF TGCGCCAGCGGACGGACAGGGTCCAATGAGCAGTTCTTC
TRBJ2-3 14 TRBD1 medium-sized TRBV7-3 CASSWTGPGDTQYF TGTGCCAGCAGCTGGACAGGGCCAGGGGATACGCAGTATTTT
TRBJ1-1 16 TRBD1 . TRBV5-1 CASSSIRGLISTEAFF TGCGCCAGCAGCTCCATCAGGGGGTTGATCTCCACTGAAGCTTTCTTT
TRBJ2-1 18 . once TRBV19 CASSIDRGHLIGSQEQFF TGTGCCAGTAGTATAGATCGTGGGCATCTTATTGGGAGTCAGGAGCAGTTCTTC
TRBJ2-2 15 . . TRBV12-5 CASGLRGSGTGELFF TGTGCTAGTGGTTTACGGGGGTCGGGCACCGGGGAGCTGTTTTTT
TRBJ1-2 17 . few TRBV28 CASIRKNRHLIGYGYTF TGTGCCAGCATTAGGAAAAATCGTCACCTCATCGGGTATGGCTACACCTTC
TRBJ2-3 16 TRBD1 . TRBV9 CASSPRQGLSTDTQYF TGTGCCAGCAGCCCCCGACAGGGCCTAAGCACAGATACGCAGTATTTT
TRBJ1-1 16 . . TRBV5-1 CASSLVSHRVGAEAFF TGCGCCAGCAGCTTGGTGTCGCACAGGGTGGGCGCTGAAGCTTTCTTT
TRBJ2-1 14 . . TRBV5-1 CASSLVSSTNEQFF TGCGCCAGCAGCTTGGTGTCTAGCACGAATGAGCAGTTCTTC
TRBJ2-2 14 TRBD2 . TRBV5-1 CASSLSGVTGELFF TGCGCCAGCAGCTTGAGCGGGGTGACCGGGGAGCTGTTTTTT
TRBJ2-1 11 . . TRBV29-1 CSVESGGEQFF TGCAGCGTCGAATCAGGTGGTGAGCAGTTCTTC
TRBJ2-5 11 . few TRBV27 CASRTQATQYF TGTGCCAGCAGGACACAGGCAACCCAGTACTTC
TRBJ2-3 14 TRBD2 . TRBV27 CASRASGQTDTQYF TGTGCCTCCCGGGCTAGCGGGCAAACAGATACGCAGTATTTT
TRBJ1-2 14 TRBD1 . TRBV19 CASHGTGLNYGYTF TGTGCCAGTCATGGGACAGGCCTTAACTATGGCTACACCTTC
TRBJ2-1 15 TRBD1 . TRBV14 CASSQRQGGRDEQFF TGTGCCAGCAGCCAGAGACAGGGCGGGCGCGATGAGCAGTTCTTC
TRBJ2-7 15 TRBD2 . TRBV6-5 CASSYSGVAGNEQYF TGTGCCAGCAGTTACTCTGGGGTAGCGGGAAACGAGCAGTACTTC
TRBJ2-7 13 . . TRBV18 CASSPGAAREQYF TGTGCCAGCTCACCAGGGGCGGCCCGGGAGCAGTACTTC
TRBJ2-4 14 TRBD1 . TRBV29-1 CSVGRMGQDNIQYF TGCAGCGTTGGGAGGATGGGACAGGATAACATTCAGTACTTC
TRBJ2-7 17 TRBD2 . TRBV19 CASSILTSGGASYEQYF TGTGCCAGTAGTATCTTGACTAGCGGGGGAGCATCCTACGAGCAGTACTTC
TRBJ2-3 16 . . TRBV6-1 CASSEFGWATTDTQYF TGTGCCAGCAGTGAATTTGGATGGGCGACCACAGATACGCAGTATTTT
TRBJ1-1 13 TRBD1 once TRBV5-4 CASSLVYRGEAFF TGTGCCAGCAGCTTGGTTTACAGGGGTGAAGCTTTCTTT
TRBJ2-1 13 . . TRBV19 CASSEDAGTEQFF TGTGCCAGTAGTGAGGACGCGGGAACTGAGCAGTTCTTC
TRBJ2-7 15 TRBD2 . TRBV11-2 CASSSEAGVTYEQYF TGTGCCAGCAGCTCCGAAGCGGGAGTAACCTACGAGCAGTACTTC
TRBJ2-2 13 . few TRBV11-3 CASRTLDTGELFF TGTGCCAGCAGGACTCTAGACACCGGGGAGCTGTTTTTT
TRBJ2-3 16 TRBD2 . TRBV4-3 CASSQTVAGGPDTQYF TGCGCCAGCAGCCAAACGGTAGCGGGAGGTCCAGATACGCAGTATTTT
TRBJ2-3 16 . medium-sized TRBV5-1 CASSLSTQGVADTQYF TGCGCCAGCAGCCTTTCGACCCAAGGGGTAGCAGATACGCAGTATTTT
TRBJ2-2 14 . few TRBV27 CASSSGLNTGELFF TGTGCCAGCAGTTCCGGACTTAACACCGGGGAGCTGTTTTTT
TRBJ2-7 15 TRBD2 . TRBV7-9 CASSFPGLAPYEQYF TGTGCCAGCAGCTTCCCGGGACTAGCGCCCTACGAGCAGTACTTC
TRBJ1-6 16 . . TRBV30 CAWSVPGVPWSSPLHF TGTGCCTGGAGTGTACCAGGGGTTCCGTGGAGTTCACCCCTCCACTTT
TRBJ2-5 11 . . TRBV14 CASSHGQPQYF TGTGCCAGCAGCCATGGACAGCCCCAGTACTTC
TRBJ2-7 13 TRBD1 . TRBV11-3 CASSWDRVSEQYF TGTGCCAGCAGCTGGGACAGGGTCTCCGAGCAGTACTTC
TRBJ2-5 13 TRBD2 . TRBV6-4 CARGRGMRGTQYF TGTGCCAGAGGGCGGGGGATGAGAGGGACCCAGTACTTC
TRBJ1-5 16 TRBD1 . TRBV7-8 CASSLGQGANNQPQHF TGTGCCAGCAGCTTAGGACAGGGGGCGAACAATCAGCCCCAGCATTTT
TRBJ1-5 14 . . TRBV6-5 CASRESQSNQPQHF TGTGCCAGCAGGGAGTCACAAAGCAATCAGCCCCAGCATTTT
TRBJ1-5 15 TRBD1 few TRBV5-4 CASSPGDREEQPQHF TGCGCCAGCAGCCCAGGGGACAGGGAGGAACAGCCCCAGCATTTT